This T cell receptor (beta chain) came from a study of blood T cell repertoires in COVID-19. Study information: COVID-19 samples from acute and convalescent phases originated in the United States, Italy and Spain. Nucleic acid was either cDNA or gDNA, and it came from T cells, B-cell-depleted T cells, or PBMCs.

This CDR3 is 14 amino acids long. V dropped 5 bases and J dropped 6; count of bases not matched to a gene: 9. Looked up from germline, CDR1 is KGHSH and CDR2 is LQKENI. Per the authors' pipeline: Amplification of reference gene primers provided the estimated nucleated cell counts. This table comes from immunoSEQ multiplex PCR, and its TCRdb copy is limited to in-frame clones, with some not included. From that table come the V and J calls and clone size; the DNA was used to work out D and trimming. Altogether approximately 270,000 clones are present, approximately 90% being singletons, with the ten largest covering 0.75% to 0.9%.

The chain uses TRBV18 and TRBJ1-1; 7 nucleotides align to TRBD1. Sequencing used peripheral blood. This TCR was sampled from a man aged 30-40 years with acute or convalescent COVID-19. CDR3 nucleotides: TGTGCCAGCTCAGCCACCGGGACAGAGTCTGAAGCTTTCTTT. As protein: CASSATGTESEAFF.